This T cell receptor (beta chain) comes out of a study of blood T cell repertoires in COVID-19. Study background: PBMCs, B-cell-depleted T cells, or T cells provided the cDNA or gDNA that made up the material.

Trimming removed 8 bases at V and 6 bases at J, with 16 bases between. Germline lookup yields CDR1 LNHDA and CDR2 SQIVND (reference sequence). The CDR3 runs 13 residues. Participant-given clinical history determined each cohort assignment. What the recovered Cohort 3 donors had was two negative PCRs, clearance, or symptom resolution. Measured with immunoSEQ multiplex PCR; TCRdb has only the in-frame clones, and not every one. The sample includes 180,000 or so clones, approximately 80% of them seen just once. The clonotype was recovered from a middle-aged man who had recovered from COVID-19. This sequence joins TRBV19 and TRBJ1-1; D ambiguous. The sequenced material came from PBMCs or T cells enriched from blood (not recorded which). The CDR3 reads CASSGGRASEAFF. The CDR3 coding sequence is TGTGCCAGTTCGGGAGGTAGGGCCTCTGAAGCTTTCTTT.